One and the same sample provided the 3 T cell receptor beta chains below, sequenced in a study of OX40 agonist ivuxolimab in advanced cancers. The assay was immunoSEQ multiplex PCR, and TCRdb's table has in-frame clones only and misses some. The sample contains tens of thousands of clones, 82% of which appear only once. The specimen was CD4+ or CD8+ T cells sorted from blood, collected in a trial of the OX40 agonist ivuxolimab. All receptors derive from an adult with an advanced solid tumor such as melanoma, head and neck, liver or kidney cancer.

The V gene is TRBV30, the J gene TRBJ1-3, with D possibly matching TRBD1 (5 bases). Deletions cut 0 bases from V and 4 bases from J, with 13 bases between. CDR3 length: 15 amino acids. The germline V gene has CDR1 GTSNPN and CDR2 SVGIG (reference sequence). The CDR3 DNA reads TGTGCCTGGAGTGTGGCAGGGTTCGGGGGAAACACCATATATTTT. Translating gives CAWSVAGFGGNTIYF.

This clone occurred once. The chain joins TRBV28 to TRBJ2-7, with a weak D call TRBD2 (5 bases). The CDR3 runs to 15 residues. Deletions cut 0 bases from V and 3 bases from J, with 12 bases between. Germline V CDR1 and CDR2: MDHEN, SYDVKM. Here the CDR3 DNA reads TGTGCCAGCAGTTTATGGGACTTGCTTAGCTACGAGCAGTACTTC. This sequence encodes CASSLWDLLSYEQYF.

The genes are TRBV29-1 and TRBJ2-1; the D gene is possibly TRBD1 (7 bases). The CDR3 extends over 14 amino acids. CDR1 is SQVTM, CDR2 ANQGSEA, per germline. Trimming removed 4 bases from V and 0 bases from J, with 10 bases in between. This CDR3 reads CSVGGDSSYNEQFF. The CDR3 DNA follows: TGCAGCGTTGGGGGGGACAGCTCCTACAATGAGCAGTTCTTC.